A single T cell receptor (beta chain) is shown here with its context. This record comes from a study of blood T cell repertoires in COVID-19. Sequencing used immunoSEQ multiplex PCR; TCRdb keeps in-frame clones, though not all of them. The sample contains some 66,000 clones, 85% to 90% of which appear only once. V lost 4 bases, J lost 1 base, and 18 bases stayed unmatched. The CDR3 length is 19 residues. Per the germline V gene, CDR1 is SGHRS and CDR2 is YFSETQ. J is TRBJ2-7 and V is TRBV5-1; 9 positions match TRBD1. This TCR came from a human donor with active COVID-19. The donor label of this sample is uncertain. The sample was peripheral blood. The CDR3 sequence is CASSRQQSTGTGSSYEQYF. In DNA form, the CDR3 reads TGCGCCAGCAGCCGGCAACAATCTACCGGGACAGGGTCTTCCTACGAGCAGTACTTC.